This is a list of T cell receptor beta chains from one sample in a study of T cell responses to AZD1222 COVID-19 vaccine. The assay was immunoSEQ multiplex PCR, and TCRdb's table has in-frame clones only and misses some. The top ten clones hold approximately 0.98% of a sample with approximately 170,000 clones, around 90% of them seen once. The source material was peripheral blood, sampled 28 days after the second AZD1222 dose. The receptors stem from an adult who received the AZD1222 COVID-19 vaccine. Each CDR3 is given with its conserved first and last residue. The order of the fields is clone size, J gene, V gene, D gene, CDR3 protein, CDR3 DNA. A D gene is named only where the DNA matches it firmly. Clone size is given for some rows only: seen once, a few or many times, or a class if the clone is expanded.

clone size: .
J gene: TRBJ1-1
V gene: TRBV6-5
D gene: .
CDR3 protein: CASSYRAEAFF
CDR3 DNA: TGTGCCAGCAGTTACCGGGCCGAAGCTTTCTTT

clone size: .
J gene: TRBJ2-7
V gene: TRBV6-2/TRBV6-3
D gene: .
CDR3 protein: CASSSTPYEQYF
CDR3 DNA: TGTGCCAGCAGTTCCACCCCCTACGAGCAGTACTTC

clone size: .
J gene: TRBJ1-2
V gene: TRBV20-1
D gene: .
CDR3 protein: CSASATATGWDGYTF
CDR3 DNA: TGCAGTGCTAGTGCCACGGCGACAGGTTGGGACGGCTACACCTTC

clone size: .
J gene: TRBJ2-7
V gene: TRBV5-5
D gene: .
CDR3 protein: CASSLRDTGTYEQYF
CDR3 DNA: TGTGCCAGCAGCTTGAGGGACACAGGTACCTACGAGCAGTACTTC

clone size: .
J gene: TRBJ2-2
V gene: TRBV19
D gene: .
CDR3 protein: CASSISWGSWYAGELFF
CDR3 DNA: TGTGCCAGTAGTATCTCTTGGGGGAGTTGGTACGCCGGGGAGCTGTTTTTT

clone size: .
J gene: TRBJ1-4
V gene: TRBV3-1/TRBV3-2
D gene: TRBD1
CDR3 protein: CASSQLAGGVKLFF
CDR3 DNA: TGTGCCAGCAGCCAATTGGCAGGGGGGGTAAAACTGTTTTTT

clone size: .
J gene: TRBJ1-5
V gene: TRBV6-5
D gene: .
CDR3 protein: CASRVAQGHQPQHF
CDR3 DNA: TGTGCCAGCAGGGTGGCACAGGGCCATCAGCCCCAGCATTTT

clone size: .
J gene: TRBJ1-5
V gene: TRBV27
D gene: .
CDR3 protein: CASSLMGGDQPQHF
CDR3 DNA: TGTGCCAGCAGTTTAATGGGAGGAGATCAGCCCCAGCATTTT

clone size: .
J gene: TRBJ1-2
V gene: TRBV3-1/TRBV3-2
D gene: .
CDR3 protein: CASSQVTSGGDGYTF
CDR3 DNA: TGTGCCAGCAGCCAAGTCACCTCGGGGGGGGATGGCTACACCTTC

clone size: .
J gene: TRBJ1-4
V gene: TRBV7-9
D gene: .
CDR3 protein: CASRGEKLFF
CDR3 DNA: TGTGCCAGCAGGGGGGAAAAACTGTTTTTT

clone size: .
J gene: TRBJ1-6
V gene: TRBV6-1
D gene: .
CDR3 protein: CASSEGPSYNSPLHF
CDR3 DNA: TGTGCCAGCAGTGAGGGTCCCTCCTATAATTCACCCCTCCACTTT

clone size: .
J gene: TRBJ2-7
V gene: TRBV19
D gene: .
CDR3 protein: CASSRGQSYEQYF
CDR3 DNA: TGTGCCAGTAGCCGAGGACAGTCCTACGAGCAGTACTTC

clone size: .
J gene: TRBJ1-1
V gene: TRBV10-3
D gene: .
CDR3 protein: CAISESPRTEAFF
CDR3 DNA: TGTGCCATCAGTGAGTCGCCAAGGACTGAAGCTTTCTTT

clone size: .
J gene: TRBJ2-2
V gene: TRBV19
D gene: .
CDR3 protein: CASSPRGLLNTGELFF
CDR3 DNA: TGTGCCAGTAGTCCCCGAGGACTACTCAACACCGGGGAGCTGTTTTTT

clone size: .
J gene: TRBJ1-2
V gene: TRBV5-6
D gene: .
CDR3 protein: CASSLSHGYTF
CDR3 DNA: TGTGCCAGCAGCTTAAGCCATGGCTACACCTTC

clone size: .
J gene: TRBJ2-5
V gene: TRBV7-9
D gene: .
CDR3 protein: CASSLLETQYF
CDR3 DNA: TGTGCCAGCAGCCTCCTGGAGACCCAGTACTTC

clone size: .
J gene: TRBJ2-2
V gene: TRBV10-1
D gene: .
CDR3 protein: CASSVQGTGGELFF
CDR3 DNA: TGCGCCAGCAGTGTTCAGGGTACTGGCGGGGAGCTGTTTTTT

clone size: .
J gene: TRBJ1-4
V gene: TRBV6-5
D gene: .
CDR3 protein: CASSYSQLDEKLFF
CDR3 DNA: TGTGCCAGCAGTTACTCGCAGCTAGATGAAAAACTGTTTTTT

clone size: .
J gene: TRBJ1-5
V gene: TRBV18
D gene: .
CDR3 protein: CASSPDLNQPQHF
CDR3 DNA: TGTGCCAGCTCACCGGACCTCAATCAGCCCCAGCATTTT

clone size: .
J gene: TRBJ1-2
V gene: TRBV20-1
D gene: .
CDR3 protein: CSASFRGGYTF
CDR3 DNA: TGCAGTGCTAGTTTCAGGGGTGGCTACACCTTC

clone size: .
J gene: TRBJ1-1
V gene: TRBV18
D gene: .
CDR3 protein: CASSPSQGRYTEAFF
CDR3 DNA: TGTGCCAGCTCACCCAGCCAGGGCCGGTACACTGAAGCTTTCTTT

clone size: once
J gene: TRBJ2-5
V gene: TRBV27
D gene: TRBD2
CDR3 protein: CASSYTSGNQETQYF
CDR3 DNA: TGTGCCAGCAGTTATACTAGCGGAAACCAAGAGACCCAGTACTTC

clone size: .
J gene: TRBJ1-2
V gene: TRBV6-5
D gene: TRBD1
CDR3 protein: CASHMTGVDGYTF
CDR3 DNA: TGTGCCAGCCACATGACAGGGGTCGATGGCTACACCTTC

clone size: .
J gene: TRBJ1-1
V gene: TRBV18
D gene: .
CDR3 protein: CASSPQKRENTEAFF
CDR3 DNA: TGTGCCAGCTCACCGCAAAAACGAGAGAACACTGAAGCTTTCTTT

clone size: .
J gene: TRBJ2-5
V gene: TRBV3-1/TRBV3-2
D gene: TRBD2
CDR3 protein: CASSQGTSGGHGTQYF
CDR3 DNA: TGTGCCAGCAGCCAGGGGACTAGCGGGGGGCATGGGACCCAGTACTTC

clone size: .
J gene: TRBJ2-5
V gene: TRBV20-1
D gene: .
CDR3 protein: CSASVKKNTELQETQYF
CDR3 DNA: TGCAGTGCTAGTGTCAAAAAAAACACAGAACTTCAAGAGACCCAGTACTTC

clone size: once
J gene: TRBJ2-1
V gene: TRBV19
D gene: TRBD2
CDR3 protein: CASSTSGGHNEQFF
CDR3 DNA: TGTGCCAGTAGTACGAGCGGGGGTCACAATGAGCAGTTCTTC

clone size: .
J gene: TRBJ2-3
V gene: TRBV6-1
D gene: .
CDR3 protein: CASSEATSAGPDTQYF
CDR3 DNA: TGTGCCAGCAGTGAAGCGACCTCCGCCGGGCCAGATACGCAGTATTTT

clone size: .
J gene: TRBJ2-3
V gene: TRBV7-6
D gene: .
CDR3 protein: CASSFTDTQYF
CDR3 DNA: TGTGCCAGCAGCTTTACAGATACGCAGTATTTT

clone size: .
J gene: TRBJ1-5
V gene: TRBV7-2
D gene: .
CDR3 protein: CASSLIGTPLYSNQPQHF
CDR3 DNA: TGTGCCAGCAGCTTAATCGGGACGCCACTTTATAGCAATCAGCCCCAGCATTTT

clone size: once
J gene: TRBJ2-2
V gene: TRBV7-2
D gene: .
CDR3 protein: CASSPRFSGRTGELFF
CDR3 DNA: TGTGCCAGCAGCCCTCGGTTCTCGGGGCGGACCGGGGAGCTGTTTTTT

clone size: .
J gene: TRBJ1-2
V gene: TRBV5-1
D gene: TRBD1
CDR3 protein: CASSSGTGNGYTF
CDR3 DNA: TGCGCCAGCAGCTCCGGGACAGGGAATGGCTACACCTTC

clone size: once
J gene: TRBJ1-5
V gene: TRBV6-5
D gene: .
CDR3 protein: CASSYSRGFGQPQHF
CDR3 DNA: TGTGCCAGCAGTTACTCCCGGGGATTTGGTCAGCCCCAGCATTTT

clone size: once
J gene: TRBJ2-7
V gene: TRBV30
D gene: TRBD1
CDR3 protein: CALDRGLGEQYF
CDR3 DNA: TGTGCCTTAGACAGGGGGCTCGGCGAGCAGTACTTC

clone size: .
J gene: TRBJ1-1
V gene: TRBV19
D gene: .
CDR3 protein: CASSIKGGRTEAFF
CDR3 DNA: TGTGCCAGTAGTATAAAGGGTGGGCGCACTGAAGCTTTCTTT

clone size: .
J gene: TRBJ2-5
V gene: TRBV2
D gene: .
CDR3 protein: CAGGTSRETQYF
CDR3 DNA: TGTGCCGGAGGGACTTCCAGGGAGACCCAGTACTTC

clone size: .
J gene: TRBJ1-6
V gene: TRBV15
D gene: .
CDR3 protein: CATSRVRSAPNSPLHF
CDR3 DNA: TGTGCCACCAGCAGAGTTAGAAGCGCCCCGAATTCACCCCTCCACTTT

clone size: .
J gene: TRBJ1-6
V gene: TRBV5-1
D gene: TRBD1
CDR3 protein: CASSVTGTGDSPLHF
CDR3 DNA: TGCGCCAGCAGCGTTACCGGGACAGGGGATTCACCCCTCCACTTT

clone size: .
J gene: TRBJ2-7
V gene: TRBV5-4
D gene: .
CDR3 protein: CASSFQGTYEQYF
CDR3 DNA: TGTGCCAGCAGCTTCCAGGGTACCTACGAGCAGTACTTC

clone size: .
J gene: TRBJ2-1
V gene: TRBV10-3
D gene: .
CDR3 protein: CAISESGGAYNEQFF
CDR3 DNA: TGTGCCATCAGTGAGTCGGGGGGCGCTTACAATGAGCAGTTCTTC

clone size: .
J gene: TRBJ2-2
V gene: TRBV30
D gene: .
CDR3 protein: CAWSVRGAETGELFF
CDR3 DNA: TGTGCCTGGAGTGTTCGGGGCGCGGAGACCGGGGAGCTGTTTTTT

clone size: .
J gene: TRBJ1-1
V gene: TRBV13
D gene: TRBD1
CDR3 protein: CASSPPGGPEAFF
CDR3 DNA: TGTGCCAGCAGCCCCCCAGGGGGCCCCGAAGCTTTCTTT

clone size: .
J gene: TRBJ1-1
V gene: TRBV3-1/TRBV3-2
D gene: .
CDR3 protein: CASSPATGHTEAFF
CDR3 DNA: TGTGCCAGCAGCCCAGCAACAGGTCACACTGAAGCTTTCTTT

clone size: .
J gene: TRBJ1-6
V gene: TRBV7-9
D gene: TRBD1
CDR3 protein: CASSLVVEGAFLYNSPLHF
CDR3 DNA: TGTGCCAGCAGCTTAGTGGTGGAGGGGGCTTTCCTTTATAATTCACCCCTCCACTTT

clone size: .
J gene: TRBJ1-6
V gene: TRBV29-1
D gene: TRBD1
CDR3 protein: CSMRTGENSPLHF
CDR3 DNA: TGCAGCATGAGGACAGGGGAGAATTCACCCCTCCACTTT

clone size: once
J gene: TRBJ1-6
V gene: TRBV2
D gene: .
CDR3 protein: CATTRDGRLNSPLHF
CDR3 DNA: TGTGCCACTACCCGGGACGGACGGCTTAATTCACCCCTCCACTTT

clone size: once
J gene: TRBJ1-5
V gene: TRBV12-3/TRBV12-4
D gene: .
CDR3 protein: CASSLRNYQPQHF
CDR3 DNA: TGTGCCAGCAGTTTAAGAAACTATCAGCCCCAGCATTTT

clone size: .
J gene: TRBJ1-5
V gene: TRBV6-5
D gene: .
CDR3 protein: CASNHRRGQPQHF
CDR3 DNA: TGTGCCAGCAACCACAGAAGAGGTCAGCCCCAGCATTTT

clone size: .
J gene: TRBJ1-1
V gene: TRBV10-2
D gene: .
CDR3 protein: CASREGDTEAFF
CDR3 DNA: TGCGCCAGCCGGGAGGGGGACACTGAAGCTTTCTTT

clone size: .
J gene: TRBJ1-2
V gene: TRBV4-1
D gene: .
CDR3 protein: CASSQRDDWWGYTF
CDR3 DNA: TGCGCCAGCAGCCAAAGAGACGACTGGTGGGGCTACACCTTC

clone size: .
J gene: TRBJ2-1
V gene: TRBV19
D gene: TRBD1
CDR3 protein: CASSIGTGVEFF
CDR3 DNA: TGTGCCAGTAGTATCGGGACAGGAGTGGAGTTCTTC